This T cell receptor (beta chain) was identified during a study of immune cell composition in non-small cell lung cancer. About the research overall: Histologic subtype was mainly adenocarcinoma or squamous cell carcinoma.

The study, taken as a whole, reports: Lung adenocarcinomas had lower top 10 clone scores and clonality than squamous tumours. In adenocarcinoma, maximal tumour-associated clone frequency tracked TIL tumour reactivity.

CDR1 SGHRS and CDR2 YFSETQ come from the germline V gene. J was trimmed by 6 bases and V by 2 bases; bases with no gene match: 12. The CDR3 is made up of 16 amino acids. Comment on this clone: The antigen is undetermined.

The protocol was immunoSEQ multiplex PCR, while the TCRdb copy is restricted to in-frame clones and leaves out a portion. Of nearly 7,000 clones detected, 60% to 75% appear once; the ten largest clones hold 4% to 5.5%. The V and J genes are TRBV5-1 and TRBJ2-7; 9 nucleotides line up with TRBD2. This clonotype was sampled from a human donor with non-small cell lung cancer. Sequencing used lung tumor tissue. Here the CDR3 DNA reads TGCGCCAGCAGCTTCGGGGTGGTACCAGCGGGAGGCGAGCAGTACTTC. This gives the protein CASSFGVVPAGGEQYF.